Listed below are T cell receptor beta chains from one sample, sequenced in a study of cytomegalovirus exposure and HLA in healthy donors. The protocol was immunoSEQ multiplex PCR, while the TCRdb copy is restricted to in-frame clones and leaves out a portion. The sample has fewer than 250,000 clones, 60% to 80% seen once. The sequenced sample was PBMCs. Every receptor here comes from a man between 18 and 29 years old in good health and CMV-seronegative. CDR3s include the opening cysteine and the closing phenylalanine or tryptophan. Fields, in order: J gene, D gene, clone size, V gene, CDR3 protein, CDR3 DNA. D genes are given only for firm matches. Size tells how often a clone was seen (once, few, many) or the class of an expanded clone, and some rows leave it out.

>TRBJ2-5|-|-|TRBV7-6
CASSLARLEETQYF
TGTGCCAGCAGCTTAGCGCGCCTCGAAGAGACCCAGTACTTC
>TRBJ2-5|-|-|TRBV29-1
CSVMEGGRETQYF
TGCAGCGTTATGGAGGGGGGGCGAGAGACCCAGTACTTC
>TRBJ2-3|TRBD2|-|TRBV5-1
CASRGLVGNTQYF
TGCGCCAGCAGGGGACTAGTCGGGAATACGCAGTATTTT
>TRBJ2-2|-|once|TRBV9
CASSMDSPSRKTGELFF
TGTGCCAGCAGTATGGACAGCCCTAGCCGAAAAACCGGGGAGCTGTTTTTT
>TRBJ2-7|-|-|TRBV28
CASSLGDTYEQYF
TGTGCCAGCAGTTTAGGGGACACCTACGAGCAGTACTTC
>TRBJ1-4|TRBD1|-|TRBV30
CAWSVLPIGFAGQNEKLFF
TGTGCCTGGAGTGTACTCCCAATTGGGTTTGCGGGACAGAATGAAAAACTGTTTTTT
>TRBJ2-7|TRBD1|-|TRBV7-3
CASSFTGGPTYEQYF
TGTGCCAGCAGCTTCACAGGGGGCCCCACCTACGAGCAGTACTTC
>TRBJ1-4|TRBD1|few|TRBV5-1
CASSLGQGATNEKLFF
TGCGCCAGCAGCCTGGGACAGGGGGCGACTAATGAAAAACTGTTTTTT
>TRBJ2-7|-|-|TRBV29-1
CSVVDRPATYEQYF
TGCAGCGTGGTTGACAGGCCGGCCACCTACGAGCAGTACTTC
>TRBJ1-5|-|once|TRBV6-1
CASSALQGNSNQPQHF
TGTGCCAGCAGTGCTCTACAGGGTAATAGCAATCAGCCCCAGCATTTT
>TRBJ1-1|TRBD1|-|TRBV5-1
CASSYETGGVNTEAFF
TGCGCCAGCAGCTACGAGACAGGGGGAGTGAACACTGAAGCTTTCTTT
>TRBJ2-3|-|-|TRBV7-2
CASSYLTSTDTQYF
TGTGCCAGCAGCTACCTGACTAGCACAGATACGCAGTATTTT
>TRBJ2-1|-|-|TRBV4-3
CASSQDTGEVYNEQFF
TGCGCCAGCAGCCAAGATACGGGGGAGGTCTACAATGAGCAGTTCTTC
>TRBJ2-3|TRBD1|-|TRBV27
CASSPTRKSTGSTDTQYF
TGTGCCAGCAGTCCCACCCGTAAGTCGACAGGGAGCACAGATACGCAGTATTTT
>TRBJ2-3|-|-|TRBV9
CASSPGTPTDTQYF
TGTGCCAGCAGCCCCGGGACTCCCACAGATACGCAGTATTTT
>TRBJ1-1|TRBD1|-|TRBV19
CASNRDRVIGTEAFF
TGTGCCAGTAATCGGGACAGGGTCATAGGAACTGAAGCTTTCTTT
>TRBJ2-3|TRBD2|few|TRBV4-3
CASSQDLAGGTDTQYF
TGCGCCAGCAGCCAAGATCTAGCGGGGGGCACAGATACGCAGTATTTT
>TRBJ2-5|-|-|TRBV21-1
CASPGQGRIWETQYF
TGTGCCTCTCCGGGACAGGGAAGGATATGGGAGACCCAGTACTTC
>TRBJ2-1|TRBD1|-|TRBV5-6
CASSLPGGLNEQFF
TGTGCCAGCAGCTTGCCAGGGGGTCTAAATGAGCAGTTCTTC
>TRBJ2-5|TRBD1|-|TRBV19
CASSIVGQSQETQYF
TGTGCCAGTAGTATAGTGGGACAGTCCCAAGAGACCCAGTACTTC
>TRBJ2-1|TRBD2|-|TRBV6-4
CATPVLGEGPNEQFF
TGTGCCACCCCCGTTCTGGGGGAGGGCCCAAATGAGCAGTTCTTC
>TRBJ2-7|-|-|TRBV7-2
CASSPQPGGNYEQYF
TGTGCCAGCAGCCCCCAACCCGGAGGGAACTACGAGCAGTACTTC
>TRBJ1-1|-|-|TRBV6-5
CASSYPGLTEAFF
TGTGCCAGCAGTTACCCAGGGCTTACTGAAGCTTTCTTT
>TRBJ1-2|-|-|TRBV9
CASSDDRLGGYTF
TGTGCCAGCAGCGACGACAGGCTGGGTGGCTACACCTTC
>TRBJ2-7|-|once|TRBV7-2
CASSFFTPSYEQYF
TGTGCCAGCAGCTTTTTCACACCGTCCTACGAGCAGTACTTC
>TRBJ2-7|-|-|TRBV28
CASSLRGILRGQYF
TGTGCCAGCAGTTTAAGGGGGATACTGCGAGGGCAGTACTTC
>TRBJ2-2|-|-|TRBV14
CASSHLRGTGELFF
TGTGCCAGCAGCCATTTACGGGGTACCGGGGAGCTGTTTTTT
>TRBJ2-1|TRBD1|-|TRBV5-1
CASSGVGDSYNEQFF
TGCGCCAGCAGCGGGGTCGGGGACAGCTACAATGAGCAGTTCTTC
>TRBJ2-3|TRBD1|few|TRBV11-3
CASSLPHVQGVTDTQYF
TGTGCCAGCAGCCTTCCCCATGTACAGGGGGTCACAGATACGCAGTATTTT
>TRBJ1-1|-|-|TRBV4-3
CASSQVAGGPEGKNTEAFF
TGCGCCAGCAGCCAAGTGGCGGGGGGTCCAGAAGGGAAGAACACTGAAGCTTTCTTT
>TRBJ1-2|-|-|TRBV5-8
CASSLGRGGGYTF
TGTGCCAGCAGCTTAGGCAGAGGCGGCGGCTACACCTTC
>TRBJ2-1|TRBD2|-|TRBV2
CASSEGPSGRAVDEQFF
TGTGCCAGCAGTGAAGGACCTAGCGGGAGGGCGGTGGATGAGCAGTTCTTC
>TRBJ2-1|TRBD2|-|TRBV19
CASCFGRALNEQFF
TGTGCCAGTTGTTTCGGGAGGGCCCTCAATGAGCAGTTCTTC
>TRBJ1-1|-|-|TRBV7-9
CASSQGNTEAFF
TGTGCCAGCAGCCAGGGGAACACTGAAGCTTTCTTT
>TRBJ1-5|TRBD1|-|TRBV18
CASSTGQGGQPQHF
TGTGCCAGCTCAACGGGACAGGGCGGTCAGCCCCAGCATTTT
>TRBJ2-4|TRBD1|few|TRBV19
CATKKSGTALAKNIQYF
TGTGCCACCAAAAAATCCGGGACAGCACTAGCCAAAAACATTCAGTACTTC
>TRBJ2-5|-|-|TRBV6-1
CASSDRRETQYF
TGTGCCAGCAGTGACAGAAGAGAGACCCAGTACTTC
>TRBJ2-5|-|-|TRBV11-1
CASRLTRDQETQYF
TGTGCCAGCCGGTTGACTAGGGATCAAGAGACCCAGTACTTC
>TRBJ2-2|TRBD1|-|TRBV11-3
CASSLRPGQGNTGELFF
TGTGCCAGCAGCCTTAGGCCGGGACAGGGGAACACCGGGGAGCTGTTTTTT
>TRBJ1-6|-|-|TRBV30
CAGEGDYNSPLHF
TGTGCCGGGGAAGGGGACTATAATTCACCCCTCCACTTT
>TRBJ2-7|TRBD2|-|TRBV7-9
CASSLGLAGDEQYF
TGTGCCAGCAGCTTAGGACTAGCGGGAGACGAGCAGTACTTC
>TRBJ2-7|TRBD1|-|TRBV5-1
CASSEGTGDYEQYF
TGCGCCAGCAGCGAGGGGACAGGGGACTACGAGCAGTACTTC
>TRBJ2-2|-|-|TRBV7-3
CASSLVYGGDPNTGELFF
TGTGCCAGCAGCTTAGTATATGGAGGGGACCCGAACACCGGGGAGCTGTTTTTT
>TRBJ2-5|-|-|TRBV23-1
CASSQGLRETQYF
TGCGCCAGCAGTCAAGGGCTAAGAGAGACCCAGTACTTC
>TRBJ2-1|-|-|TRBV2
CASIRPGENNEQFF
TGTGCCAGCATCCGACCAGGTGAAAACAATGAGCAGTTCTTC
>TRBJ2-7|TRBD1|-|TRBV27
CATWDRAHEQYF
TGTGCCACCTGGGACAGGGCCCACGAGCAGTACTTC
>TRBJ1-5|-|-|TRBV25-1
CASSDSGGTGNQPQHF
TGTGCCAGCAGTGATTCCGGGGGGACTGGCAATCAGCCCCAGCATTTT
>TRBJ1-1|TRBD1|-|TRBV12-5
CASGLRQGTRGSNTEAFF
TGTGCTAGTGGTTTGAGACAGGGAACTCGGGGGAGCAACACTGAAGCTTTCTTT
>TRBJ1-1|-|-|TRBV18
CASSPGMNTEAFF
TGTGCCAGCTCACCGGGCATGAACACTGAAGCTTTCTTT
>TRBJ2-5|TRBD2|-|TRBV7-2
CASSLAREGGETQYF
TGTGCCAGCAGCTTAGCGCGGGAGGGTGGAGAGACCCAGTACTTC
>TRBJ2-7|TRBD1|few|TRBV18
CASSLRTGQGSEQYF
TGTGCCAGCTCACTTCGTACGGGACAGGGGAGCGAGCAGTACTTC